This entry lists 31 T cell receptor beta chains sequenced from one sample in a study of blood T cell repertoires in COVID-19 (TCRdb year 2020). Library preparation was by the immunoSEQ multiplex PCR assay. TCRdb stores this immuneACCESS table with in-frame sequences only. Part of the clones is absent; in the studies checked, under half of the shortfall reflects unresolved V genes, and no reason is known for the rest. In this sample the table shows about 140,000 clones, around 83% of which occur a single time. The top ten hold about 4.2% of the sample. The specimen was peripheral blood. All receptors derive from a woman of 80 years or more with acute or convalescent COVID-19.

This clone was counted only a few times. The chain uses TRBV5-1 and TRBJ1-2; TRBD1 aligns across 9 bases. J lost 6 bases, V lost 2 bases, and 11 bases had no gene match. The V gene's germline CDR1 is SGHRS and CDR2 YFSETQ. This CDR3 comprises 16 residues. CDR3 coding DNA: TGCGCCAGCAGCTTCGCCTCCGGGACAGGGTTAAATGGCTACACCTTC. This codes for CASSFASGTGLNGYTF.

V gene TRBV6-5 combines with J gene TRBJ1-6; 7 bases agree with TRBD1. This CDR3 comprises 15 residues. Looked up from germline, CDR1 is MNHEY and CDR2 is SVGAGI. V lost 5 bases to trimming and J lost 6 bases; unmatched junction nucleotides: 7. In DNA, the CDR3 is TGTGCCAGCAGTCCGGTCGACAGGGCTAATTCACCCCTCCACTTT. Amino acids: CASSPVDRANSPLHF.

The chain uses TRBV6-2 or TRBV6-3 and TRBJ1-2; D is ambiguous. There are 11 residues in the CDR3. Germline V gene data show CDR1 as MNHEY and CDR2 as SVGEGT. The germline V and J ends were trimmed by 6 bases and 4 bases, with 6 bases remaining between them. The CDR3 is CASSYFYGYTF. The CDR3, as DNA: TGTGCCAGCAGCTATTTCTATGGCTACACCTTC.

J is TRBJ2-5 and V is TRBV27; 8 nucleotides agree with TRBD1. V gave up 6 bases and J gave up 13 bases; unmatched junction bases: 13. CDR3 size: 13 residues. Germline loops: CDR1 MNHEY, CDR2 SMNVEV (reference sequence). The CDR3 loop is CASSLSRGRVRYF. CDR3 DNA sequence: TGTGCCAGCAGCCTGAGCAGGGGGCGGGTTCGGTACTTC.

The chain is built from TRBV29-1 and TRBJ2-3, with D perhaps matching TRBD1 (5 bases). Germline CDR1 SQVTM, CDR2 ANQGSEA. Deletions cut 1 base from V and 2 bases from J, with 13 bases between. CDR3 size: 15 residues. Written as DNA, the CDR3 is TGCAGCGTTGAAGGGGGCCAGGGAACCACAGATACGCAGTATTTT. Its protein product is CSVEGGQGTTDTQYF.

This clone was detected once. This chain joins TRBV24-1 and TRBJ2-2, with D possibly TRBD1 on 5 matching bases. Per germline, CDR1 KGHDR and CDR2 SFDVKD. The V gene lost 5 bases and the J gene lost 0 bases, with 12 bases spanning the gap. The CDR3 is made up of 16 amino acids. The chain's CDR3 is CATSGADTANTGELFF. The DNA of the CDR3 is TGTGCCACCAGTGGTGCGGACACCGCGAACACCGGGGAGCTGTTTTTT.

This chain joins TRBV4-2 and TRBJ1-5; TRBD1 agrees at 7 bases. The CDR3 has 19 residues. Losses at the gene ends were 1 base for V and 2 bases for J; bases not matched to a gene: 14. Germline V gene sequence: CDR1 LGHNA, CDR2 YNFKEQ. CDR3 sequence: CASSQVKFTHRGRNQPQHF. CDR3 nucleotides: TGTGCCAGCAGCCAAGTTAAGTTTACCCACAGGGGCCGCAATCAGCCCCAGCATTTT.

The chain combines TRBV5-4 with TRBJ2-1, with TRBD1 matching over 9 bases. The length of the CDR3 is 16 residues. Unmatched junction bases numbered 11, after V lost 4 bases and J lost 6 bases. Germline-derived CDR1 and CDR2 are SGHNT and YYREEE (reference sequence). The CDR3 protein is CASSPPGTGRGNEQFF. The CDR3 coding sequence is TGTGCCAGCAGCCCCCCCGGGACAGGGAGGGGCAATGAGCAGTTCTTC.

The chain carries TRBV5-8 and TRBJ2-1; D possibly corresponds to TRBD1 (6 bases). CDR1 is SGHTS, CDR2 YDEGEE, per germline. The CDR3 loop spans 17 amino acids. With 4 bases removed from V and 0 bases from J, the gap between germline ends came to 17 bases. DNA of the CDR3: TGTGCCAGCAGCCCCGGGTGGCCGGACAGCTCCTACAATGAGCAGTTCTTC. Translating it yields CASSPGWPDSSYNEQFF.

The chain's CDR3 is CASSMRGTGTTYEQYF. CDR3 in DNA: TGTGCCAGTAGTATGAGGGGGACAGGGACCACCTACGAGCAGTACTTC. V usage is TRBV19 and J usage is TRBJ2-7; 9 bases map to TRBD1. The CDR3 is 16 amino acids. CDR1 is LNHDA and CDR2 is SQIVND in the germline V gene (reference sequence). V was pared by 3 bases and J by 2 bases, with 8 bases of the junction left unmatched.

This chain connects TRBV21-1 to TRBJ2-1; the DNA was not used to check the table's D call, TRBD2. TRBV21-1 is a listed pseudogene. The length of the CDR3 is 18 residues. Here the CDR3 DNA reads TGTGCCAGCAGCAAAGTCTGGGCTAGCGGGGAGTACTACAATGAGCAGTTCTTC. Protein sequence: CASSKVWASGEYYNEQFF.

The genes are TRBV24-1 and TRBJ1-2, with D tentatively TRBD1 (5 bases). The length of the CDR3 is 16 residues. The germline CDR1 and CDR2 sequences are KGHDR and SFDVKD. With 1 base removed from V and 4 bases from J, the gap between germline ends came to 15 bases. CDR3 region: CATSDFGQGNSYGYTF. Here the CDR3 DNA reads TGTGCCACCAGTGATTTTGGGCAGGGTAATTCCTATGGCTACACCTTC.

This clone showed up just once. The CDR3 region is CASRSQGANTGELFF. The CDR3, as DNA: TGTGCCAGCAGGTCACAGGGGGCGAACACCGGGGAGCTGTTTTTT. J is TRBJ2-2 and V is TRBV11-2; 8 bases line up with TRBD1. V dropped 6 bases and J dropped 0; count of bases not matched to a gene: 3. The germline V gene encodes CDR1 SGHAT and CDR2 FQNNGV. There are 15 residues in the CDR3.

This clone was detected once. This chain connects TRBV2 to TRBJ1-1; TRBD1 agrees at 9 bases. V lost 6 bases, J lost 10 bases, and 6 bases stayed unmatched. CDR1 SNHLY and CDR2 FYNNEI come from the germline V gene. CDR3 length: 12 amino acids. The DNA for the CDR3 is TGTGCCAGCAGGCTACAGGGGGCAGCAGCTTTCTTT. Its protein product is CASRLQGAAAFF.

The chain joins TRBV9 to TRBJ2-7; 8 bases match TRBD2. The germline V gene encodes CDR1 SGDLS and CDR2 YYNGEE. The CDR3 runs 15 residues. The V and J ends lost 4 bases and 2 bases, in that order; junction bases with no gene match: 8. As DNA, the CDR3 is TGTGCCAGCAGCTCTCGGGGCGGGGGGACCTACGAGCAGTACTTC. This encodes CASSSRGGGTYEQYF. Full variable domain (missing parts from reference TRBV9 and TRBJ2-7): DSGVTQTPKHLITATGQRVTLRCSPRSGDLSVYWYQQSLDQGLQFLIQYYNGEERAKGNILERFSAQQFPDLHSELNLSSLELGDSALYFCASSSRGGGTYEQYFGPGTRLTVT.

The chain is built from TRBV18 and TRBJ1-2; possible D gene TRBD1, 6 bases. CDR3 length: 13 residues. The V end lost 6 bases, the J end lost 2 bases, and 10 bases lay between the germline ends. Germline V gives CDR1 KGHSH, CDR2 LQKENI. The CDR3 loop reads CASSEGQNYGYTF. CDR3 DNA sequence: TGTGCCAGCTCCGAAGGACAGAACTATGGCTACACCTTC. The entire variable domain, with the rest obtained from reference TRBV18 and TRBJ1-2, is as follows: NAGVMQNPRHLVRRRGQEARLRCSPMKGHSHVYWYRQLPEEGLKFMVYLQKENIIDESGMPKERFSAEFPKEGPSILRIQQVVRGDSAAYFCASSEGQNYGYTFGSGTRLTVV.

The rearrangement links TRBV7-9 to TRBJ1-6; D is uncertain. CDR1 is SEHNR, CDR2 FQNEAQ, per germline (reference sequence). This CDR3 comprises 13 residues. Between the trimmed V and J ends, which lost 5 bases and 9 bases, there was a span of 11 bases. This CDR3 reads CASSPRVGSPLHF. The CDR3 DNA follows: TGTGCCAGCAGCCCCCGGGTTGGTTCACCCCTCCACTTT.

This clone was recorded only once. V gene TRBV4-1 combines with J gene TRBJ2-7, with TRBD2 matching 8 bases. V lost 0 bases to trimming and J lost 2 bases; unmatched junction nucleotides: 3. This CDR3 spans 15 amino acids. CDR1 and CDR2 (germline): MGHRA, YSYEKL. The chain's CDR3 is CASSQDVSGAYEQYF. DNA of the CDR3: TGCGCCAGCAGCCAAGATGTTAGCGGGGCCTACGAGCAGTACTTC.

The gene calls are TRBV18 and TRBJ2-2, with 10 bases fitting TRBD2. Trimming cost V 5 bases and J 7 bases; bases outside gene matches: 10. Germline values: CDR1 KGHSH, CDR2 LQKENI. This CDR3 spans 16 amino acids. CDR3 in DNA: TGTGCCAGCTCAACCCTAGCGGGGGCTCAGAGCGGGGAGCTGTTTTTT. Its protein product is CASSTLAGAQSGELFF.

The gene calls are TRBV10-1 and TRBJ2-7; a weak D match, TRBD1 (6 bases). V was pared by 0 bases and J by 3 bases, with 21 bases between. Looked up from germline, CDR1 is WNHNN and CDR2 is SYGVQD (reference sequence). There are 18 residues in the CDR3. The CDR3: CASSESGRGSDLGYEQYF. Written as DNA, the CDR3 is TGCGCCAGCAGTGAGTCGGGCAGGGGATCAGACCTCGGCTACGAGCAGTACTTC.

This clone occurred a few times. The V and J genes are TRBV5-6 and TRBJ2-1; 8 nucleotides align to TRBD2. The CDR3 is 14 amino acids. Germline V gene lookup returns CDR1 SGHDT and CDR2 YYEEEE. Trimming removed 0 bases from V and 4 bases from J; junction bases left unmatched: 0. CDR3 residues: CASSLGLAYNEQFF. The CDR3 DNA sequence: TGTGCCAGCAGCTTGGGACTAGCGTACAATGAGCAGTTCTTC.

The chain uses TRBV11-3 and TRBJ2-2; D possibly corresponds to TRBD1 (5 bases). Trimming cost V 6 bases and J 4 bases, with 12 bases left between them. CDR3 length equals 14 residues. Germline CDR1 reads SGHNT; CDR2 reads YENEEA. The CDR3 loop reads CASRKDMSTGELFF. The CDR3 DNA follows: TGTGCCAGCAGGAAGGACATGAGCACCGGGGAGCTGTTTTTT.

This rearrangement joins TRBV6-5 to TRBJ2-5, with a tentative D call TRBD2 (6 bases). Trimming pared 6 bases from V and 5 bases from J, leaving 19 bases between. The CDR3 is 15 amino acids. CDR1 is MNHEY and CDR2 is SVGAGI in the germline V gene. CDR3 sequence reads: CASRLGLLGGETQYF. DNA of the CDR3: TGTGCCAGCAGGCTGGGACTCCTAGGCGGGGAGACCCAGTACTTC.

The chain links TRBV6-5 to TRBJ2-5; the match to TRBD2 covers 8 bases. CDR1 is MNHEY, CDR2 SVGAGI, per germline. V dropped 6 bases and J dropped 4; count of bases not matched to a gene: 4. This CDR3 spans 13 amino acids. CDR3 DNA sequence: TGTGCCAGCAGCTCCGGGACTAGAGAGACCCAGTACTTC. Amino acid sequence: CASSSGTRETQYF.

CDR3 in amino acids: CASKYSRGPYEQYF. CDR3 nucleotide sequence: TGTGCCAGCAAATATTCCAGGGGACCGTACGAGCAGTACTTC. This rearrangement joins TRBV2 to TRBJ2-7, with D maybe TRBD1 (6 bases). Per the germline V gene, CDR1 is SNHLY and CDR2 is FYNNEI. The CDR3 contains 14 residues. V lost 7 bases and J 4 bases, leaving 17 bases between the germline ends. Looking up the rest from reference TRBV2 and TRBJ2-7 gives the full variable domain: EPEVTQTPSHQVTQMGQEVILRCVPISNHLYFYWYRQILGQKVEFLVSFYNNEISEKSEIFDDQFSVERPDGSNFTLKIRSTKLEDSAMYFCASKYSRGPYEQYFGPGTRLTVT.

This clone was detected once. The CDR3 loop reads CASSRGTSGGAQETQYF. Here the CDR3 DNA reads TGTGCCAGCAGCCGAGGGACTAGCGGGGGGGCACAGGAGACCCAGTACTTC. The chain is built from TRBV3-1 (or the pseudogene TRBV3-2) and TRBJ2-5; 16 bases are shared with TRBD2. J gave up 5 bases and V 4 bases, and 7 bases lay outside the gene matches. Germline-derived CDR1 and CDR2 are LGHDT and YNNKEL (reference sequence). The CDR3 spans 17 residues.

The chain joins TRBV7-9 to TRBJ2-7; 8 positions match TRBD1. V lost 7 bases and J lost 2; bases outside the gene matches: 7. The CDR3 sequence is 14 residues long. Germline V gene sequence: CDR1 SEHNR, CDR2 FQNEAQ (reference sequence). The CDR3 loop is CASTSDRAPYEQYF. CDR3 in DNA: TGTGCCAGCACCTCGGACAGGGCCCCCTACGAGCAGTACTTC. The variable domain in full, completed from reference TRBV7-9 and TRBJ2-7, reads DTGVSQNPRHKITKRGQNVTFRCDPISEHNRLYWYRQTLGQGPEFLTYFQNEAQLEKSRLLSDRFSAERPKGSFSTLEIQRTEQGDSAMYLCASTSDRAPYEQYFGPGTRLTVT.

The V and J genes are TRBV10-1 and TRBJ2-3; 8 bases map to TRBD1. Per the germline V gene, CDR1 is WNHNN and CDR2 is SYGVQD (reference sequence). Unmatched junction bases numbered 4, after V lost 2 bases and J lost 0 bases. The CDR3 length is 16 residues. In DNA, the CDR3 is TGCGCCAGCAGTGAGCCGGGACAGGCCAGCACAGATACGCAGTATTTT. It specifies CASSEPGQASTDTQYF.

The CDR3 protein is CATSDLHSFNQHF. The CDR3 bases are TGTGCCACCAGTGATTTGCACAGTTTTAACCAGCATTTT. V usage is TRBV24-1 and J usage is TRBJ1-5; unclear D gene. Germline values: CDR1 KGHDR, CDR2 SFDVKD. The CDR3 covers 13 residues. V was cut by 0 bases and J by 12 bases, with 11 bases left in between.

The rearrangement joins TRBV19 to TRBJ2-7; 7 bases align to TRBD1. From germline, CDR1 is LNHDA and CDR2 SQIVND (reference sequence). This CDR3 has 18 residues. With V trimmed by 4 bases and J by 6 bases, 21 bases remained unmatched. CDR3 nucleotides: TGTGCCAGTAGTAAGGCTGAGAGGACAGGCCTTCCTACGTCCGAGCAGTACTTC. It codes for CASSKAERTGLPTSEQYF.

The chain carries TRBV19 and TRBJ2-1; TRBD2 matches at 8 bases. The CDR3 runs 16 residues. The ends lost 8 bases at V and 2 bases at J; junction bases unmatched: 11. CDR1 LNHDA and CDR2 SQIVND come from the germline V gene (reference sequence). The chain's CDR3 is CASGRRGGMTYNEQFF. In DNA form, the CDR3 reads TGTGCCAGTGGCCGCCGCGGGGGGATGACCTACAATGAGCAGTTCTTC.